These T cell receptor beta chains were read from a single sample in a study of identical twins. TCRdb independently ran MiXCR on the 5' RACE reads; one entry per CDR3 protein. The sample carries around 530,000 distinct CDR3 sequences, approximately 14% recorded once. The sample was also linked to a second study, of yellow fever vaccine responses in identical twins.

The sequencing input was CD4+ T cells sorted from blood. These receptors were collected from a woman younger than 35 in good health. CDR3s include the opening cysteine and the closing phenylalanine or tryptophan. The D gene is left open where the match is weak. The size entry is marked missing in some rows and otherwise reads once, few, many or a size class.

D,J,size,V,DNA,CDR3
-,TRBJ1-2,few,TRBV5-1,TGCGCCAGCAGCTTGGGTGACACGGGAAACTATGGCTACACCTTC,CASSLGDTGNYGYTF
-,TRBJ1-1,-,TRBV5-6,TGTGCCAGCAGGCTCGGACCCTCGGGCACTGAAGCTTTCTTT,CASRLGPSGTEAFF
-,TRBJ2-3,few,TRBV19,TGTGCCAGTAGTACACACGGGGCAGATACGCAGTATTTT,CASSTHGADTQYF
-,TRBJ2-5,few,TRBV10-3,TGTGCCACCTCCGCGACAGGAGAGACCCAGTACTTC,CATSATGETQYF
TRBD2,TRBJ2-1,-,TRBV28,TGTGCCAGCAGCCGGATTTCCTCCGGGACTAGCGCGTACAATGAGCAGTTCTTC,CASSRISSGTSAYNEQFF
TRBD2,TRBJ2-1,few,TRBV10-3,TGTGCCATCAGGAAGGAGGGGACTAGCGTCGATGAGCAGTTCTTC,CAIRKEGTSVDEQFF
TRBD1,TRBJ1-1,few,TRBV6-5,TGTGCCAGCGTTGACAGGGCGGTGAACACTGAAGCTTTCTTT,CASVDRAVNTEAFF
-,TRBJ2-7,few,TRBV28,TGTGCCAGCAGTTTCCCCTACCGCGAGCAGTACTTC,CASSFPYREQYF
-,TRBJ1-2,-,TRBV6-1,TGTGCCAGCAATAAAGGGACACCGGGGAGCTATGGCTACACCTTC,CASNKGTPGSYGYTF
-,TRBJ1-1,-,TRBV28,TGTGCCAGTTGGAGCGGGGGAAACACTGAAGCTTTCTTT,CASWSGGNTEAFF
-,TRBJ2-3,few,TRBV6-1,TGTGCCGTGACGGGGGTGAGCGAAGATACGCAGTATTTT,CAVTGVSEDTQYF
TRBD2,TRBJ2-1,-,TRBV24-1,TGTGCCACCAGTGATTTTGGGGCTAGCGGTGGCAATGAGCAGTTCTTC,CATSDFGASGGNEQFF
-,TRBJ2-7,-,TRBV12-3/TRBV12-4,TGTGCCAGCAGTTTTCGGGCGGGCTACGAGCAGTACTTC,CASSFRAGYEQYF
-,TRBJ2-4,few,TRBV4-1,TGCGCCAGCAGCCAAGATAGGGTTCGACCTTACCGAGTAGTTGACATTCAGTACTTC,CASSQDRVRPYRVVDIQYF
-,TRBJ2-7,-,TRBV7-2,TGTGCCAGCAGCCCCGTGGTGACTCTCTCCTACGAGCAGTACTTC,CASSPVVTLSYEQYF
TRBD1,TRBJ2-1,many,TRBV5-1,TGCGCCAGCAGCTTGGGACAGGGCTTATACAATGAGCAGTTCTTC,CASSLGQGLYNEQFF
-,TRBJ2-1,-,TRBV5-5,TGTGCCAGCAGGCACAGGGATAATGAGCAGTTCTTC,CASRHRDNEQFF
-,TRBJ1-2,few,TRBV20-1,TGCAGTGCGAGCCCGGGACAAAACTATGGCTACACCTTC,CSASPGQNYGYTF
TRBD2,TRBJ2-7,-,TRBV15,TGTGCCACCAGCGCAATAAGCGGGAGGGTGGACGAGCAGTACTTC,CATSAISGRVDEQYF
TRBD2,TRBJ2-7,-,TRBV11-1,TGTGCCAGCAGCTCAGGACTAGCGGGCCTAGGGGCAACCTACGAGCAGTACTTC,CASSSGLAGLGATYEQYF
-,TRBJ2-4,few,TRBV5-6,TGTGCCAGCAGCCCCCCCGCGGGGGCAAACATTCAGTACTTC,CASSPPAGANIQYF
TRBD2,TRBJ2-1,few,TRBV27,TGTGCCAGCAAAAGAGGGACTAGCGGGAGGGGACACAATGAGCAGTTCTTC,CASKRGTSGRGHNEQFF
-,TRBJ2-2,-,TRBV7-3,TGTGCCAGCAGCCCCCAGGCTACGGGCGGGGAGCTGTTTTTT,CASSPQATGGELFF
TRBD2,TRBJ2-7,-,TRBV28,TGTGCCAGCAGTTTATGGTCGACTAGCGCGAGCTACGAGCAGTACTTC,CASSLWSTSASYEQYF
TRBD2,TRBJ2-1,few,TRBV2,TGTGCCAGCAGTGAGGGACTAGCCGGCGACGTTGAGCAGTTCTTC,CASSEGLAGDVEQFF
-,TRBJ2-1,few,TRBV7-8,TGTGCCAGCAGCTTCTGGGGGGGCCCAAATGAGCAGTTCTTC,CASSFWGGPNEQFF
TRBD1,TRBJ2-1,few,TRBV27,TGTGCCAGCAGTTTAGTTAGGACAGGGTACAATGAGCAGTTCTTC,CASSLVRTGYNEQFF
-,TRBJ2-1,many,TRBV6-5,TGTGCCAGCAGTTACCGAATAGGGGGCTCCTACAATGAGCAGTTCTTC,CASSYRIGGSYNEQFF
-,TRBJ2-2,few,TRBV28,TGTGCCAGCAGTTTCGTCGGGACAAGAAGAACCGGGGAGCTGTTTTTT,CASSFVGTRRTGELFF
-,TRBJ2-3,-,TRBV9,TGTGCCAGCAGCCCAAGAGACGGGAGTTCTCCAAGGGGTACGCAGTATTTT,CASSPRDGSSPRGTQYF
-,TRBJ2-3,-,TRBV11-3,TGTGCCAGCAGCCCGAGACAGACCACTAGCACAGATACGCAGTATTTT,CASSPRQTTSTDTQYF
TRBD1,TRBJ2-5,-,TRBV24-1,TGTGCCACCAGTGGAGAGCCGGGACAGATACTAACCGGTACCCAAGAGACCCAGTACTTC,CATSGEPGQILTGTQETQYF
TRBD1,TRBJ2-5,-,TRBV19,TGTGCCAGTAGTATTGACAGGGTAGAGACCCAGTACTTC,CASSIDRVETQYF
-,TRBJ2-1,-,TRBV15,TGTGCCACCAGCAAAGTCCTAGAACTTAATGAGCAGTTCTTC,CATSKVLELNEQFF
TRBD1,TRBJ2-5,few,TRBV20-1,TGCAGTGCCCCAGACAGGGGGAGGAAAGCAGAGACCCAGTACTTC,CSAPDRGRKAETQYF
TRBD2,TRBJ2-3,-,TRBV7-9,TGTGCCAGCAGCTTAGCTTCTAGCGGGATCACAGATACGCAGTATTTT,CASSLASSGITDTQYF
-,TRBJ2-6,-,TRBV12-3/TRBV12-4,TGTGCCAGCAGTTTCATGAGGGGCTCTGGGGCCAACGTCCTGACTTTC,CASSFMRGSGANVLTF
-,TRBJ2-4,few,TRBV25-1,TGTGCCAGCAGTGGGTTGTTAAACATTCAGTACTTC,CASSGLLNIQYF
-,TRBJ1-4,-,TRBV7-9,TGTGCCAGCAGCTCACAGGGACTGACTAATGAAAAACTGTTTTTT,CASSSQGLTNEKLFF
TRBD1,TRBJ2-2,few,TRBV5-1,TGCGCCAGCAGCTTGACTGGGACAGTCGACACCGGGGAGCTGTTTTTT,CASSLTGTVDTGELFF
TRBD2,TRBJ2-2,many,TRBV28,TGTGCTGTATCCGGGACTAGCTACGGGGAGCTGTTTTTT,CAVSGTSYGELFF
-,TRBJ2-1,-,TRBV5-1,TGCGCCAGCAGCTTGGGCCCGGTACAACCCTACAATGAGCAGTTCTTC,CASSLGPVQPYNEQFF
-,TRBJ1-2,-,TRBV11-2,TGTGCCAGCAGCTTAGGGCAGATTCCTAACTATGGCTACACCTTC,CASSLGQIPNYGYTF
-,TRBJ2-2,few,TRBV6-1,TGTGCCAGCAACGGTCCCTCCTATACCGGGGAGCTGTTTTTT,CASNGPSYTGELFF
-,TRBJ2-3,-,TRBV6-4,TGTGCCAGCAGTGACGATCTTAACGGTTCCACAGATACGCAGTATTTT,CASSDDLNGSTDTQYF